A selection of T cell receptor beta chains follows, all from one sample in a study of vaccination and CD4 T cells after COVID-19. TCRdb recomputed calls from the PCR reads with MiXCR, one row per CDR3 protein. This sample yields 15,000 or so distinct CDR3 sequences, of which 45% to 50% are seen a single time; approximately 12% belongs to the top ten. What these receptors recognize is not known. Sequenced sample: CD4+ T cells from blood, cultured in vitro. The receptors were sampled from a human donor who had recovered from COVID-19. The CDR3 runs from the conserved cysteine through the conserved F or W.

j_call	v_call	cdr3_aa
TRBJ1-1	TRBV15	CATSRVRNTEAFF
TRBJ1-1	TRBV7-9	CASSFFREDTEAFF
TRBJ1-1	TRBV11-3	CASGNTEAFF
TRBJ2-7	TRBV7-2	CASSLSPSPYEQYF
TRBJ2-7	TRBV12-3/TRBV12-4	CASSLSGLYEQYF
TRBJ1-2	TRBV7-8	CASSFREGGYGYTF
TRBJ1-1	TRBV7-2	CASSFGPTNTEAFF
TRBJ2-3	TRBV6-1	CASSSGYSTDTQYF
TRBJ1-2	TRBV19	CASSSGSLGDYGYTF
TRBJ2-3	TRBV6-1	CASSTTRVADTQYF
TRBJ1-1	TRBV11-3	CASSRDRVMGAEAFF
TRBJ1-5	TRBV6-2/TRBV6-3	CALEDRNQPQHF
TRBJ2-7	TRBV20-1	CSATLPLAGAYEQYF
TRBJ1-1	TRBV19	CASIQAADFPNTEAFF
TRBJ2-2	TRBV7-3	CASSLTGRTGELFF
TRBJ1-2	TRBV18	CASSRETGSYGYTF
TRBJ1-2	TRBV7-3	CASSSGQGGGYTF
TRBJ2-3	TRBV20-1	CSAPGTSIDTQYF
TRBJ1-2	TRBV6-5	CASSYDSQDGYTF
TRBJ2-3	TRBV20-1	CSASVDTTGASTDTQYF
TRBJ2-7	TRBV20-1	CSAISGRAEQYF
TRBJ1-1	TRBV7-2	CASSLQGALEAFF
TRBJ1-6	TRBV18	CASSPRTGQGGSPLHF
TRBJ2-5	TRBV20-1	CSARLAYQETQYF
TRBJ1-3	TRBV12-3/TRBV12-4	CASSPTGSGNTIYF
TRBJ1-2	TRBV6-5	CASSYRGSGGYTF
TRBJ2-6	TRBV7-3	CASSLTSTGFGANVLTF